Reported below is one TCR beta chain. The antigen is undetermined. One entry per CDR3 protein results from TCRdb running MiXCR on the reads. The sample carries roughly 500,000 distinct CDR3 sequences, approximately 15% recorded once. This record belongs to a study of T cell repertoires in cytomegalovirus infection. Study-level background: CMV infection plus the matching HLA type was flagged by public TCR beta signatures. Findings and caveats of the study: Ex vivo responses were dominated by HLA-C-restricted CMV-specific TCR beta clonotypes.

This receptor was obtained from a human donor in good health (CMV status not recorded). Some clones in this sample may be carry-over from other donors' samples. The sample taken for sequencing was CD8+ T cells from PBMCs.

CDR3 loop: CASSQTSGGATSTDTQYF. CDR3 sequence (DNA): TGCGCCAGCAGCCAAACTAGCGGGGGTGCAACTAGCACAGATACGCAGTATTTT. The chain links TRBV4-1 to TRBJ2-3; 11 nucleotides line up with TRBD2. Germline V gives CDR1 MGHRA, CDR2 YSYEKL. V gave up 2 bases and J gave up 0 bases; unmatched junction bases: 7. The CDR3 is 18 residues long.